This paragraph covers one T cell receptor beta chain sequence. The sample belongs to a study of tumor T cells in aggressive B-cell lymphoma. CDR3 length: 14 amino acids. Per the germline V gene, CDR1 is LGHNA and CDR2 is YSLEER. Trimming shortened V by 2 bases and J by 0 bases, and 7 bases separated the two germline ends. This table comes from immunoSEQ multiplex PCR, and its TCRdb copy is limited to in-frame clones, with some not included. There are about 9,800 clones in the sample; 70% to 90% occur only once, and more than 4% lies in the top ten. Sample: tumor tissue. The sequence was obtained from an adult with diffuse large B cell lymphoma. This chain links TRBV4-3 with TRBJ1-1; D is perhaps TRBD1 (6 bases). CDR3 DNA: TGCGCCAGCAGCCAACAGGGGTTGAACACTGAAGCTTTCTTT. Translated, it gives CASSQQGLNTEAFF.